This T cell receptor (beta chain) was retrieved from a study of blood T cell repertoires in COVID-19. The CDR3 runs to 14 residues. Sequencing was performed with immunoSEQ multiplex PCR; in TCRdb, only in-frame clones are kept and a portion is missing. Counted here are roughly 170,000 clones, approximately 79% occurring once; the ten biggest clones make up roughly 8%. Sequenced input: peripheral blood. The receptor was derived from an older woman with COVID-19, enrolled during active disease. The chain links TRBV21-1 to TRBJ1-6; the table's D call, TRBD1, has no DNA check behind it. TRBV21-1 is shown as a pseudogene. The CDR3 region is CASSKDRSRGPLHF. Here the CDR3 DNA reads TGTGCCAGCAGCAAGGACAGGTCCAGGGGACCCCTCCACTTT.